This T cell receptor beta chain was observed in a study of post-analysis software for immune sequencing data. Regarding this clonotype: The antigen is undetermined.

Study results and caveats: Controls had lower frequencies than patients of 4 or 5 TRBV segments, which included TRBV5-6, TRBV5-1 and TRBV20-1.

V was clipped by 2 bases and J by 3 bases, with 1 base between them. This CDR3 has 12 amino acids. Germline V gene lookup returns CDR1 MNHNY and CDR2 SVGAGI (reference sequence). cDNA libraries for TCR beta contained unique molecular identifiers. There were 1 to 10 million T cells, and about 540,000 cDNA molecules came from them. MiXCR, run by TCRdb on the PCR reads, gives a single entry per CDR3 protein. The data show around 500,000 distinct CDR3 sequences, around 34% seen once. This clonotype was obtained from a girl under 18 with multiple sclerosis. Sequenced: blood. The rearrangement joins TRBV6-6 to TRBJ1-4; D gene ambiguous. In DNA form, the CDR3 reads TGTGCCAGCAGTTACGCTAATGAAAAACTGTTTTTT. Translation: CASSYANEKLFF.